This T cell receptor (beta chain) stems from a study of molecular identifiers for immune sequencing clone quantification (dated by TCRdb to 2016 to 2018). Background on the whole study: For a replicate experiment, RNA from approximately 20,000 or 100,000 naive CD8 T cells was divided into five aliquots, and four of the five aliquots were sequenced. CD8 T cells were used in a methods study to benchmark molecular-identifier clustering-based TCR repertoire sequencing (MIDCIRS) and TCR RNA copy counting.

Naive CD8 T cell libraries were made from approximately 22,000 to 940,000 sorted cells using 10%, 30% or 50% of purified RNA. Naive CD8 T cells were FACS-sorted as CD8+CD4-CCR7+CD45RA+ on a BD FACSAria II into RLT Plus buffer. To test detection sensitivity, Jurkat RNA equal to approximately 10 TCR copies was added to samples of about 18,000-1,100,000 naive CD8 T cells. Enrichment of CD8 T cells was performed with RosetteSep CD8+ T Cell Enrichment Cocktail and Ficoll-Paque, after which ACK red cell lysis was carried out. Paper-wide results and their limitations: Highly expanded clone sizes could be underestimated because identical TCR molecules may share a barcode. A single cell's worth of spiked-in Jurkat TCR RNA was reported detectable even among some 920,000 naive CD8 T cells. Without barcode sub-clustering, chimeric consensus sequences inflated TCR diversity; chimeras reached as high as 47%. Spiked-in Jurkat TCR RNA (roughly 10 copies' worth), which is not part of the donor repertoire, was contained in the naive libraries. About three recovered TCR RNA copies per cell were obtained by modeling, versus 9 to 10 by digital PCR, implying a capture efficiency of 25% to 30%. In CMV-specific effector cells, clones with more than 20 RNA copies contained over 97% of molecules, whereas in naive cells such clones contained under 1% of molecules.

The library was built by means of PCR. TCRdb shows the sequencer as Illumina HiSeq 4000. Preparation of bulk TCR libraries followed a previously described approach, with the TCR primers listed in Table S5. The Qiagen AllPrep DNA/RNA kit was used to purify total RNA. Reads from multiple sequencing runs of the same library were pooled before analysis. The study's own analysis went as follows. Reads were retained only if an exact TCR constant sequence was present, and the retained reads were trimmed to 150 nt and grouped according to their 12-nt molecular barcodes. Reads in each barcode group were sub-clustered using a 15% Levenshtein threshold, and a quality-weighted consensus sequence was built for each RNA molecule. Non-functional sequences were removed, as were lower-count sequences one edit away from another. Based on fitting two negative binomial distributions, any barcode sub-cluster with under 20% of the maximum read count was discarded. In-frame beta chains were kept once TCRdb had trimmed the public reads at Q25 with fastp and called clones with MiXCR. Rows are combined by CDR3 protein, so each entry shows the most common genes and DNA. TCRdb's processing, not the study's, gives the V and J calls here. The sample data list about 640,000 distinct CDR3 sequences, and about 20% of these were observed just once. Roughly 0.83% of the sample rests with the top ten.

V and J are truncated by 7 bases and 5 bases respectively, leaving an intervening sequence of 19 bases. Taken from cysteine to phenylalanine, the CDR3 has 15 residues. This entry keeps only the CDR3 DNA: 45 bases, framed from base 1. CDR1 and CDR2 are drawn from the germline V gene: SGHTA, FQGNSA. This clonotype appeared many times. Its antigen is currently not known. No clone much larger than this one lies a single base away; base qualities are absent. The TCR sequence derives from a human donor in good health. Some libraries in this study had Jurkat cell RNA spiked in. The chain couples TRBV7-2 to TRBJ2-3; a tentative D match to TRBD1 spans 5 bases. The sample taken for sequencing was naive CD8+ T cells from blood, with Jurkat cell RNA spiked in. This specimen's cell subset or site label, per the study, means: FACS-sorted CD8+CD4-CCR7+CD45RA+ naive T cells. The CDR3 corresponds to CASTLAGYGIDTQYF. The nucleotide sequence reads as follows: TGTGCCAGCACGCTGGCAGGGTATGGGATAGATACGCAGTATTTT. Supplemented by the reference TRBV7-2 and TRBJ2-3 proteins around the CDR3, the complete variable domain is GAGVSQSPSNKVTEKGKDVELRCDPISGHTALYWYRQSLGQGLEFLIYFQGNSAPDKSGLPSDRFSAERTGGSVSTLTIQRTQQEDSAVYLCASTLAGYGIDTQYFGPGTRLTVL.